These T cell receptor beta chains were read from a single sample in a study of beta chain features in type 1 diabetes. Profiling relied on immunoSEQ multiplex PCR, and the TCRdb table lists in-frame clones only, not all of them. This sample carries roughly 330,000 clones, approximately 11% of them seen once, and the ten largest clones take about 0.015%. The sequenced material came from naive CD4+ T cells from blood. These receptors were obtained from a woman under 40 in good health. CDR3s include the opening cysteine and the closing phenylalanine or tryptophan. A D gene is named only where the DNA matches it firmly. Clone size is stated in some rows and not others, as once, few, many or a class when expanded.

J gene: TRBJ2-7; D gene: TRBD1; clone size: few; V gene: TRBV6-1; CDR3 protein: CASRERDRAMRDEQYF; CDR3 DNA: TGTGCCAGCAGGGAACGGGACAGGGCAATGAGAGACGAGCAGTACTTC
J gene: TRBJ2-1; D gene: -; clone size: few; V gene: TRBV11-2; CDR3 protein: CASSLGALLNEQFF; CDR3 DNA: TGTGCCAGCAGCTTAGGTGCCTTACTCAATGAGCAGTTCTTC
J gene: TRBJ1-5; D gene: -; clone size: few; V gene: TRBV19; CDR3 protein: CASSIGDIRGQPQHF; CDR3 DNA: TGTGCCAGTAGTATAGGGGACATCAGGGGTCAGCCCCAGCATTTT
J gene: TRBJ2-1; D gene: TRBD1; clone size: -; V gene: TRBV2; CDR3 protein: CASSVHRGYNEQFF; CDR3 DNA: TGTGCCAGCAGTGTCCACAGGGGCTACAATGAGCAGTTCTTC
J gene: TRBJ2-3; D gene: TRBD1; clone size: -; V gene: TRBV6-5; CDR3 protein: CASRATGGSTDTQYF; CDR3 DNA: TGTGCCAGCAGAGCCACAGGGGGAAGTACAGATACGCAGTATTTT
J gene: TRBJ2-1; D gene: -; clone size: -; V gene: TRBV28; CDR3 protein: CASSLPDYSGEQFF; CDR3 DNA: TGTGCCAGCAGTTTACCGGACTACTCCGGTGAGCAGTTCTTC
J gene: TRBJ2-5; D gene: TRBD1; clone size: few; V gene: TRBV28; CDR3 protein: CASSSPTGQETQYF; CDR3 DNA: TGTGCCAGCAGTTCCCCGACAGGGCAAGAGACCCAGTACTTC
J gene: TRBJ1-4; D gene: -; clone size: few; V gene: TRBV18; CDR3 protein: CASSPRATDEKLFF; CDR3 DNA: TGTGCCAGCTCACCGCGGGCGACCGATGAAAAACTGTTTTTT
J gene: TRBJ2-7; D gene: TRBD2; clone size: -; V gene: TRBV29-1; CDR3 protein: CSVESRYGTSGRMSYEQYF; CDR3 DNA: TGCAGCGTTGAGTCCAGGTACGGGACTAGCGGGAGGATGTCCTACGAGCAGTACTTC
J gene: TRBJ2-1; D gene: TRBD2; clone size: few; V gene: TRBV6-5; CDR3 protein: CASSWGGYNEQFF; CDR3 DNA: TGTGCCAGCAGTTGGGGGGGCTACAATGAGCAGTTCTTC
J gene: TRBJ2-5; D gene: TRBD2; clone size: few; V gene: TRBV11-2; CDR3 protein: CASSAGREETQYF; CDR3 DNA: TGTGCCAGCAGCGCAGGGAGGGAGGAGACCCAGTACTTC
J gene: TRBJ1-5; D gene: -; clone size: few; V gene: TRBV25-1; CDR3 protein: CASSEWGDRNQPQHF; CDR3 DNA: TGTGCCAGCAGTGAATGGGGGGATCGCAATCAGCCCCAGCATTTT
J gene: TRBJ1-4; D gene: -; clone size: -; V gene: TRBV25-1; CDR3 protein: CASRFTGTNEKLFF; CDR3 DNA: TGTGCCAGCAGATTCACAGGGACTAATGAAAAACTGTTTTTT
J gene: TRBJ2-1; D gene: TRBD2; clone size: -; V gene: TRBV5-1; CDR3 protein: CASSLFLAGGAYNEQFF; CDR3 DNA: TGCGCCAGCAGCTTGTTTCTAGCGGGAGGAGCCTACAATGAGCAGTTCTTC
J gene: TRBJ1-1; D gene: TRBD1; clone size: few; V gene: TRBV25-1; CDR3 protein: CASSLRQGAEAFF; CDR3 DNA: TGTGCCAGCAGTCTGAGACAGGGGGCAGAAGCTTTCTTT
J gene: TRBJ2-2; D gene: TRBD1; clone size: few; V gene: TRBV18; CDR3 protein: CASSPPGQGSGELFF; CDR3 DNA: TGTGCCAGCTCACCACCGGGACAGGGGAGCGGGGAGCTGTTTTTT
J gene: TRBJ1-2; D gene: TRBD1; clone size: few; V gene: TRBV5-6; CDR3 protein: CASSFRDREIYGYTF; CDR3 DNA: TGTGCCAGCAGCTTCCGGGACAGGGAGATTTATGGCTACACCTTC
J gene: TRBJ2-7; D gene: TRBD2; clone size: few; V gene: TRBV19; CDR3 protein: CASRASGQTYEQYF; CDR3 DNA: TGTGCCAGTAGGGCTAGCGGGCAAACCTACGAGCAGTACTTC
J gene: TRBJ1-1; D gene: -; clone size: few; V gene: TRBV19; CDR3 protein: CASRKGDSNTEAFF; CDR3 DNA: TGTGCCAGTAGAAAAGGGGACTCAAACACTGAAGCTTTCTTT
J gene: TRBJ2-2; D gene: -; clone size: few; V gene: TRBV15; CDR3 protein: CATSRDPGNTGELFF; CDR3 DNA: TGTGCCACCAGCAGAGATCCAGGGAACACCGGGGAGCTGTTTTTT
J gene: TRBJ2-1; D gene: TRBD2; clone size: few; V gene: TRBV10-3; CDR3 protein: CAISEGTLAGYNEQFF; CDR3 DNA: TGTGCCATCAGTGAGGGGACTTTAGCGGGATACAATGAGCAGTTCTTC
J gene: TRBJ2-7; D gene: -; clone size: few; V gene: TRBV2; CDR3 protein: CASSGLGSYEQYF; CDR3 DNA: TGTGCCAGCTCCGGACTGGGGTCCTACGAGCAGTACTTC
J gene: TRBJ2-4; D gene: -; clone size: -; V gene: TRBV28; CDR3 protein: CASSLSRVDIQYF; CDR3 DNA: TGTGCCAGCAGTTTATCCAGGGTAGACATTCAGTACTTC
J gene: TRBJ1-2; D gene: TRBD1; clone size: -; V gene: TRBV4-3; CDR3 protein: CASSQYTGGGGYTF; CDR3 DNA: TGCGCCAGCAGCCAGTACACAGGGGGTGGGGGCTACACCTTC
J gene: TRBJ2-5; D gene: -; clone size: -; V gene: TRBV7-2; CDR3 protein: CASSPLRRGKETQYF; CDR3 DNA: TGTGCCAGCAGCCCTTTACGGAGGGGTAAAGAGACCCAGTACTTC
J gene: TRBJ2-4; D gene: -; clone size: -; V gene: TRBV28; CDR3 protein: CASSVTVNIQYF; CDR3 DNA: TGTGCCAGCAGTGTAACAGTAAACATTCAGTACTTC
J gene: TRBJ2-2; D gene: TRBD2; clone size: -; V gene: TRBV6-6; CDR3 protein: CASQGGADTGELFF; CDR3 DNA: TGTGCCAGCCAGGGAGGGGCTGACACCGGGGAGCTGTTTTTT
J gene: TRBJ2-5; D gene: TRBD1; clone size: -; V gene: TRBV7-2; CDR3 protein: CASRIRQGAGETQYF; CDR3 DNA: TGTGCCAGCAGAATTCGACAGGGGGCGGGAGAGACCCAGTACTTC
J gene: TRBJ2-7; D gene: TRBD2; clone size: -; V gene: TRBV7-2; CDR3 protein: CASSLAPNRLAGAYEQYF; CDR3 DNA: TGTGCCAGCAGCTTAGCCCCGAACAGACTAGCGGGAGCTTACGAGCAGTACTTC
J gene: TRBJ2-3; D gene: -; clone size: few; V gene: TRBV15; CDR3 protein: CATSREGRGNTDTQYF; CDR3 DNA: TGTGCCACCAGCAGAGAGGGGCGGGGTAACACAGATACGCAGTATTTT
J gene: TRBJ2-1; D gene: TRBD1; clone size: few; V gene: TRBV5-1; CDR3 protein: CASSSGTGAPFGEQFF; CDR3 DNA: TGCGCCAGCAGCTCCGGGACAGGGGCCCCGTTCGGTGAGCAGTTCTTC
J gene: TRBJ2-4; D gene: TRBD1; clone size: few; V gene: TRBV5-4; CDR3 protein: CASSHGQGAWTKNIQYF; CDR3 DNA: TGTGCCAGCAGTCATGGACAGGGAGCGTGGACCAAAAACATTCAGTACTTC
J gene: TRBJ2-1; D gene: TRBD2; clone size: few; V gene: TRBV29-1; CDR3 protein: CSGETEAGVPFNEQFF; CDR3 DNA: TGCAGCGGTGAGACGGAAGCGGGAGTGCCCTTCAATGAGCAGTTCTTC
J gene: TRBJ1-2; D gene: TRBD1; clone size: -; V gene: TRBV19; CDR3 protein: CASSHRGGYTF; CDR3 DNA: TGTGCCAGTAGCCACAGGGGTGGCTACACCTTC
J gene: TRBJ2-2; D gene: TRBD2; clone size: few; V gene: TRBV5-4; CDR3 protein: CASSSAASGRGELFF; CDR3 DNA: TGTGCCAGCAGCTCCGCGGCTAGCGGGAGGGGGGAGCTGTTTTTT
J gene: TRBJ2-2; D gene: TRBD1; clone size: few; V gene: TRBV4-3; CDR3 protein: CASSRSTGSNTGELFF; CDR3 DNA: TGCGCCAGCAGCCGGTCGACAGGGTCGAACACCGGGGAGCTGTTTTTT
J gene: TRBJ2-7; D gene: -; clone size: -; V gene: TRBV30; CDR3 protein: CAWSVGGYEQYF; CDR3 DNA: TGTGCCTGGAGTGTCGGGGGCTACGAGCAGTACTTC
J gene: TRBJ2-1; D gene: -; clone size: -; V gene: TRBV6-4; CDR3 protein: CASSPTGVAYNEQFF; CDR3 DNA: TGTGCCAGCAGTCCCACGGGAGTTGCCTACAATGAGCAGTTCTTC
J gene: TRBJ2-3; D gene: -; clone size: few; V gene: TRBV18; CDR3 protein: CASSREDTQYF; CDR3 DNA: TGTGCCAGCTCACGAGAGGATACGCAGTATTTT
J gene: TRBJ2-1; D gene: -; clone size: few; V gene: TRBV4-1; CDR3 protein: CATVRETRERNEQFF; CDR3 DNA: TGCGCCACCGTGCGAGAGACAAGGGAGAGGAATGAGCAGTTCTTC
J gene: TRBJ2-7; D gene: TRBD2; clone size: -; V gene: TRBV7-9; CDR3 protein: CASSSESGRYEQYF; CDR3 DNA: TGTGCCAGCAGCTCGGAGAGCGGGAGATACGAGCAGTACTTC
J gene: TRBJ2-7; D gene: -; clone size: -; V gene: TRBV6-6; CDR3 protein: CASSPLTGLSYEQYF; CDR3 DNA: TGTGCCAGCAGCCCCCTCACAGGGCTCTCCTACGAGCAGTACTTC
J gene: TRBJ2-5; D gene: -; clone size: few; V gene: TRBV7-2; CDR3 protein: CASSSGGWGETQYF; CDR3 DNA: TGTGCCAGCAGCTCAGGGGGGTGGGGCGAGACCCAGTACTTC
J gene: TRBJ2-7; D gene: TRBD1; clone size: -; V gene: TRBV4-3; CDR3 protein: CASSQRTGVQQYF; CDR3 DNA: TGCGCCAGCAGCCAAAGAACAGGGGTTCAGCAGTACTTC
J gene: TRBJ2-3; D gene: -; clone size: -; V gene: TRBV6-5; CDR3 protein: CASSYSAGDTQYF; CDR3 DNA: TGTGCCAGCAGTTACTCGGCAGGGGATACGCAGTATTTT
J gene: TRBJ2-1; D gene: -; clone size: -; V gene: TRBV7-9; CDR3 protein: CASVRGSSYNEQFF; CDR3 DNA: TGTGCCAGCGTTCGAGGGAGCTCCTACAATGAGCAGTTCTTC
J gene: TRBJ2-5; D gene: -; clone size: -; V gene: TRBV5-1; CDR3 protein: CASSLRDWQETQYF; CDR3 DNA: TGCGCCAGCAGCTTGCGGGACTGGCAAGAGACCCAGTACTTC
J gene: TRBJ2-3; D gene: TRBD2; clone size: -; V gene: TRBV18; CDR3 protein: CASSPHALANTDTQYF; CDR3 DNA: TGTGCCAGCTCACCACACGCACTAGCGAACACAGATACGCAGTATTTT
J gene: TRBJ1-1; D gene: -; clone size: few; V gene: TRBV29-1; CDR3 protein: CSVEWTANTEAFF; CDR3 DNA: TGCAGCGTTGAGTGGACAGCGAACACTGAAGCTTTCTTT
J gene: TRBJ2-1; D gene: -; clone size: few; V gene: TRBV27; CDR3 protein: CASSLFGGPLNEQFF; CDR3 DNA: TGTGCCAGCAGTTTATTTGGAGGACCCCTGAATGAGCAGTTCTTC
J gene: TRBJ2-1; D gene: TRBD2; clone size: few; V gene: TRBV10-3; CDR3 protein: CAIAGTSSYNEQFF; CDR3 DNA: TGTGCCATCGCTGGGACTAGCTCCTACAATGAGCAGTTCTTC
J gene: TRBJ2-3; D gene: TRBD2; clone size: few; V gene: TRBV28; CDR3 protein: CASSFLQRGTDTQYF; CDR3 DNA: TGTGCCAGCAGTTTCCTCCAGCGGGGGACAGATACGCAGTATTTT